A single sample gave rise to the 17 T cell receptor beta chains below, sequenced in a study of cytomegalovirus exposure and HLA in healthy donors. It was with 60 Vbeta and 13 Jbeta primers that the PCR ran. Assay: immunoSEQ multiplex PCR; the TCRdb copy retains only in-frame clones and omits some. The data contain about 170,000 clones, around 75% of them seen just once; the ten biggest clones take up 2.5% to 3%. Specimen: PBMCs. These receptors all stem from a woman in her forties or fifties in good health and CMV-seropositive.

V is TRBV6-1 and J is TRBJ2-3; 8 bases line up with TRBD2. This CDR3 comprises 17 residues. Germline assignment: CDR1 MNHNS and CDR2 SASEGT. J lost 1 base, V lost 4 bases, and 10 bases had no gene match. The CDR3 spells CASSVPRLASGTDTQYF. CDR3 DNA sequence: TGTGCCAGCAGTGTCCCCCGACTAGCGTCGGGCACAGATACGCAGTATTTT.

The rearrangement links TRBV2 to TRBJ1-1; no definite D call. Germline CDR1 is SNHLY and CDR2 is FYNNEI. Between the trimmed V and J ends, which lost 6 bases and 5 bases, there was a span of 10 bases. This CDR3 is built from 12 residues. The CDR3 protein is CASRFSGTEAFF. Here the CDR3 DNA reads TGTGCCAGCAGGTTTTCCGGGACTGAAGCTTTCTTT. The whole variable domain, filled in from reference TRBV2 and TRBJ1-1, reads EPEVTQTPSHQVTQMGQEVILRCVPISNHLYFYWYRQILGQKVEFLVSFYNNEISEKSEIFDDQFSVERPDGSNFTLKIRSTKLEDSAMYFCASRFSGTEAFFGQGTRLTVV.

The genes are TRBV7-9 and TRBJ1-6, with D possibly being TRBD1 (6 bases). V was cut by 5 bases and J by 7 bases, with 9 bases left in between. Germline CDR1 and CDR2: SEHNR and FQNEAQ (reference sequence). This CDR3 has 13 amino acids. This CDR3 is CASSQDRNSPLHF. The DNA of the CDR3 is TGTGCCAGCAGCCAAGACAGGAATTCACCCCTCCACTTT.

As regards this clone: One end of the junction does not line up with germline, which may come from a read error. The rearrangement links TRBV9 to TRBJ1-2, with a possible D match to TRBD1 (6 bases). This CDR3 has 13 residues. From germline, CDR1 is SGDLS and CDR2 YYNGEE. This CDR3 is CASSVAGAGAPSF. The CDR3 coding sequence is TGTGCCAGCAGCGTAGCAGGGGCGGGTGCCCCCTCCTTC.

This clone was counted between two and nine times. The CDR3 is CAISLRDSFSYEQYF. The CDR3 DNA sequence: TGTGCCATCAGCCTCCGGGACAGCTTCTCCTACGAGCAGTACTTC. This chain links TRBV10-3 with TRBJ2-7; 7 bases map to TRBD1. Unmatched junction bases numbered 8, after V lost 6 bases and J lost 0 bases. This CDR3 is 15 amino acids long. The V gene's germline CDR1 is ENHRY and CDR2 SYGVKD.

The rearrangement joins TRBV21-1 to TRBJ1-3; the tabulated D call, TRBD1, remains unverified against the DNA. TRBV21-1 is termed a pseudogene. This CDR3 has 17 amino acids. This CDR3 is CASSKVPGSVPGNTIYF. The CDR3 nucleotides are TGTGCCAGCAGCAAAGTCCCAGGGTCGGTCCCTGGAAACACCATATATTTT.

This chain uses TRBV6-1 with TRBJ1-2; 7 positions agree with TRBD1. The CDR3 has 15 amino acids. Germline values: CDR1 MNHNS, CDR2 SASEGT. Losses at the gene ends were 7 bases for V and 4 bases for J; bases not matched to a gene: 12. The CDR3 bases are TGTGCCAGCATTCTACAAACAGGGGTACTCTATGGCTACACCTTC. It is translated as CASILQTGVLYGYTF.

The V call is TRBV10-2, the J call TRBJ1-2, with D perhaps TRBD1 (6 bases). Trimming pared 6 bases from V and 6 bases from J, leaving 17 bases between. Per germline, CDR1 WSHSY and CDR2 SAAADI. This CDR3 has 14 amino acids. DNA of the CDR3: TGCGCCAGCAGCTTTCGACAGGTCTCGAATGGCTACACCTTC. Its translation is CASSFRQVSNGYTF.

This rearrangement joins TRBV18 to TRBJ1-1; D call uncertain. This CDR3 comprises 13 residues. V was shortened by 5 bases and J by 1 base, with 8 bases between the two germline ends. Germline CDR1 and CDR2: KGHSH and LQKENI. CDR3 DNA sequence: TGTGCCAGCTCAGTCGTCTCGAACACTGAAGCTTTCTTT. Residues: CASSVVSNTEAFF.

This chain connects TRBV7-7 to TRBJ1-5, with a possible D match to TRBD1 (6 bases). V shed 2 bases and J shed 1 base, with 15 bases lying between them. In germline, CDR1 is SSHAT, CDR2 FNYEAQ (reference sequence). The CDR3 length is 17 residues. CDR3 loop: CASSLSSPRGSNQPQHF. The CDR3 DNA follows: TGTGCCAGCAGCTTAAGTTCTCCCAGGGGCAGCAATCAGCCCCAGCATTTT.

The rearrangement joins TRBV27 to TRBJ1-5; tentatively, D is TRBD1 (5 bases). In germline, CDR1 is MNHEY, CDR2 SMNVEV (reference sequence). This CDR3 spans 16 amino acids. Trimming shortened V by 5 bases and J by 1 base, and 15 bases separated the two germline ends. The CDR3 protein is CASSRGLPFSNQPQHF. The CDR3 DNA sequence: TGTGCCAGCAGTAGGGGTTTGCCTTTCAGCAATCAGCCCCAGCATTTT.

The chain recombines TRBV7-3 with TRBJ2-1; 9 positions match TRBD2. The CDR3 is made up of 15 amino acids. The germline gives CDR1 SGHTA, CDR2 FQGTGA. Trimming removed 3 bases from V and 3 bases from J; junction bases left unmatched: 3. CDR3 residues: CASSLAGGLYNEQFF. For the CDR3, the DNA is TGTGCCAGCAGCTTGGCGGGGGGGCTCTACAATGAGCAGTTCTTC.

CDR3 amino acids: CASSYSGRGASGYTF. Written as DNA, the CDR3 is TGTGCCAGCAGTTACTCGGGCAGGGGGGCGAGTGGCTACACCTTC. This chain uses TRBV6-5 with TRBJ1-2; 7 nucleotides align to TRBD1. Trimming removed 0 bases from V and 7 bases from J; junction bases left unmatched: 8. CDR3 length: 15 residues. CDR1 MNHEY and CDR2 SVGAGI come from the germline V gene.

The chain carries TRBV2 and TRBJ2-7, with 8 bases lining up with TRBD1. This CDR3 comprises 13 residues. Germline loops: CDR1 SNHLY, CDR2 FYNNEI. V was pared by 6 bases and J by 3 bases, with 4 bases of the junction left unmatched. CDR3 bases: TGTGCCAGCAGGGCCGGGACAGGCTACGAGCAGTACTTC. This gives the protein CASRAGTGYEQYF. The variable domain in full, completed from reference TRBV2 and TRBJ2-7, reads EPEVTQTPSHQVTQMGQEVILRCVPISNHLYFYWYRQILGQKVEFLVSFYNNEISEKSEIFDDQFSVERPDGSNFTLKIRSTKLEDSAMYFCASRAGTGYEQYFGPGTRLTVT.

The V call is TRBV6-1, the J call TRBJ2-3, with 10 bases fitting TRBD2. V was pared by 7 bases and J by 4 bases, with 8 bases of the junction left unmatched. This CDR3 is 15 amino acids long. Germline V CDR1 and CDR2: MNHNS, SASEGT. CDR3 sequence: CASKLAGSLSDTQYF. In DNA, the CDR3 is TGTGCCAGCAAACTAGCGGGGTCGCTCTCAGATACGCAGTATTTT.

The chain employs TRBV7-8 and TRBJ1-1; perhaps TRBD1 as D (6 bases). Germline V gene sequence: CDR1 SGHVS, CDR2 FQNEAQ. The CDR3 runs 14 residues. The V gene lost 4 bases and the J gene lost 4 bases, with 13 bases spanning the gap. The CDR3 sequence: CASSSIRGPTEAFF. CDR3 DNA sequence: TGTGCCAGCAGCTCCATCAGGGGACCCACTGAAGCTTTCTTT.

V usage is TRBV4-2 and J usage is TRBJ2-1; TRBD2 aligns across 13 bases. This CDR3 has 15 residues. Germline V CDR1 and CDR2: LGHNA, YNFKEQ. Germline trimming cut 4 bases from V and 9 bases from J; bases unmatched to any gene: 6. Written as DNA, the CDR3 is TGTGCCAGCAGCCCAGGACTAGCGGGGGAGGGTGAGCAGTTCTTC. Protein sequence: CASSPGLAGEGEQFF.